This T cell receptor (beta chain) was identified in a study of CD8 T cells in ankylosing spondylitis. This clonotype was seen repeatedly, ten times or more. Antigen specificity is unknown. TCRdb ran MiXCR on the 5' RACE reads and lists one entry per CDR3 protein. The sample holds 250,000 to 300,000 distinct CDR3 sequences, roughly 20% seen once. Study results and caveats: Both synovial fluid and blood in reactive arthritis had previously been reported to carry some motif variants. There was reportedly significant enrichment of clones that were disease-linked in matched ankylosing spondylitis synovial fluid. One TCR beta motif, made up of 7 or 8 highly homologous variants, appeared characteristic of ankylosing spondylitis blood. Clones linked to the disease showed a CD8+ phenotype. They occurred at relatively low frequencies in peripheral blood.

Between the trimmed V and J ends, which lost 4 bases and 7 bases, there was a span of 7 bases. Germline V gene lookup returns CDR1 SQVTM and CDR2 ANQGSEA. The CDR3 extends over 10 amino acids. Input material: blood, either unsorted or a sorted T cell fraction (not recorded which). The sequence came from a male donor with ankylosing spondylitis or in good health (not recorded which). This chain links TRBV29-1 with TRBJ1-1; D not certain. The CDR3 DNA is TGCAGCGTTGCCGGCAGTGAAGCTTTCTTT. Protein product: CSVAGSEAFF.